This TCR beta chain derives from a study of T-cell reconstitution after alpha-beta-depleted transplantation in children. Findings and caveats of the study: Surviving thymic progenitors and recipient T cells were the source of high TCRbeta diversity at day 60 in some patients. Most T-cell counts and diversity one year after the transplant came from T cells that were newly produced. The study reportedly traced alpha-beta T cells about two months after transplant to several hundred expanded graft clones.

This clonotype has just a few counts. Its cognate antigen is unknown. Unique molecular identifiers featured in how the TCRbeta library was prepared. TCRdb reprocessed the PCR reads via MiXCR and lists one record per CDR3 protein. The sample holds approximately 350,000 distinct CDR3 sequences, 15% to 20% seen once. This sequence originates from a male patient aged 2-9 years who had a stem cell transplant for acute lymphoblastic leukemia, so the T cells may come from the graft donor. The specimen was PBMCs, mostly from graft donor cells, collected 360 days after TCRalphabeta/CD19-depleted stem cell transplant.

CDR3 sequence reads: CASSLVQGDEKLFF. CDR3 DNA: TGTGCCAGCAGCTTAGTACAGGGCGATGAAAAACTGTTTTTT. V is TRBV7-9 and J is TRBJ1-4; TRBD1 is a possible D gene (6 bases). V was pared by 1 base and J by 6 bases, with 9 bases between. CDR1 and CDR2 from the germline V gene are SEHNR and FQNEAQ (reference sequence). The CDR3 contains 14 residues. Complete variable domain (other parts from reference TRBV7-9 and TRBJ1-4): DTGVSQNPRHKITKRGQNVTFRCDPISEHNRLYWYRQTLGQGPEFLTYFQNEAQLEKSRLLSDRFSAERPKGSFSTLEIQRTEQGDSAMYLCASSLVQGDEKLFFGSGTQLSVL.